The 3 T cell receptor beta chains reported below all come from one sample, sequenced in a study of graft-versus-host responses after intestinal transplantation. No cognate antigen is known for these TCRs. Sequenced by immunoSEQ multiplex PCR; TCRdb stores in-frame clones only, minus some. The sample contains approximately 81,000 clones, more than 75% of which appear only once. Sequencing used unstimulated CD8+ T cells sorted from spleen or lymph node cells, obtained before transplant. Receptors originate from a human donor who was the organ donor for an intestinal transplant.

The chain joins TRBV4-1 to TRBJ2-7, with a tentative D call TRBD2 (6 bases). Looked up from germline, CDR1 is MGHRA and CDR2 is YSYEKL. The CDR3 is made up of 15 amino acids. V was shortened by 2 bases and J by 2 bases, with 13 bases between the two germline ends. The CDR3 nucleotides read TGCGCCAGCAGCCAACCCCCCGCGGGGACCTACGAGCAGTACTTC. It encodes CASSQPPAGTYEQYF.

CDR3 protein: CAISETAGPTGELFF. The CDR3 DNA is TGTGCCATCAGTGAGACGGCGGGACCCACCGGGGAGCTGTTTTTT. The rearrangement links TRBV10-3 to TRBJ2-2; tentatively, D is TRBD2 (6 bases). The V gene's germline CDR1 is ENHRY and CDR2 SYGVKD. V gave up 2 bases and J gave up 4 bases, with 11 bases separating them. The CDR3 sequence is 15 residues long.

The chain uses TRBV7-2 and TRBJ1-2; the match to TRBD1 covers 7 bases. In germline, CDR1 is SGHTA, CDR2 FQGNSA. The CDR3 extends over 11 amino acids. V lost 5 bases and J lost 8; bases outside the gene matches: 2. The CDR3 spells CASSPGQGYTF. CDR3 nucleotides: TGTGCCAGCAGCCCGGGACAGGGCTACACCTTC.